This T cell receptor beta chain emerged from a study of blood T cell repertoires in COVID-19. On the study more broadly: Sources were T cells, B-cell-depleted T cells, or PBMCs; the material itself was cDNA or gDNA.

A remark on this clone: One end of the junction varies from germline; a read error may be responsible.

The germline V gene encodes CDR1 MDHEN and CDR2 SYDVKM. This CDR3 is 15 amino acids long. The assay was immunoSEQ multiplex PCR, and TCRdb's table has in-frame clones only and misses some. The table shows 110,000 to 150,000 clones, with approximately 80% occurring only once. Material for sequencing was peripheral blood. The chain combines TRBV28 with TRBJ1-5; weak D call: TRBD1 (5 bases). The sequence was collected from a woman in her forties or fifties with acute or convalescent COVID-19. In DNA, the CDR3 is TGTGCCACCAGTTTGGGGACTTTTAGCAATCAGCCCCAGCATTTT. It is translated as CATSLGTFSNQPQHF.